The rows below give T cell receptor beta chains drawn from one sample of a study of shared clonotypes between healthy human individuals. Generated by immunoSEQ multiplex PCR, the TCRdb table keeps only in-frame clones and is missing some. Altogether fewer than 850,000 clones are present, about nine tenths being singletons, with the ten largest covering 34%. Sample: memory CD8+ T cells from PBMCs. Receptors were obtained from a young man in good health. Some clones in this sample may be carry-over from other donors' samples. Both conserved end residues are part of each CDR3. Each record gives: V gene, J gene, CDR3 protein.

v_gene: TRBV19; j_gene: TRBJ2-1; CDR3aa: CASSSLGGRRNEQFF
v_gene: TRBV29-1; j_gene: TRBJ2-1; CDR3aa: CSAGDWTSGSVGYNEQFF
v_gene: TRBV27; j_gene: TRBJ2-7; CDR3aa: CASSPTWSYEQYF
v_gene: TRBV2; j_gene: TRBJ2-1; CDR3aa: CASRPDSNEQFF
v_gene: TRBV28; j_gene: TRBJ2-3; CDR3aa: CASSPDRGSTDTQYF
v_gene: TRBV11-3; j_gene: TRBJ2-3; CDR3aa: CASSPLTGEGDTQYF
v_gene: TRBV29-1; j_gene: TRBJ2-3; CDR3aa: CSVVVWWGTDTQYF
v_gene: TRBV4-1; j_gene: TRBJ2-7; CDR3aa: CASSQDPTRVDYEQYF
v_gene: TRBV7-9; j_gene: TRBJ2-7; CDR3aa: CASSLVPTATTYEQYF
v_gene: TRBV5-1; j_gene: TRBJ2-3; CDR3aa: CASSLGAETSTDTQYF
v_gene: TRBV27; j_gene: TRBJ1-2; CDR3aa: CASSGRATTYYGYTF
v_gene: TRBV7-9; j_gene: TRBJ2-6; CDR3aa: CASSPVKRGRAGANVLTF
v_gene: TRBV9; j_gene: TRBJ2-7; CDR3aa: CASSDRDSYEQYF
v_gene: TRBV9; j_gene: TRBJ1-2; CDR3aa: CASSLDKLSPNYGYTF
v_gene: TRBV19; j_gene: TRBJ2-1; CDR3aa: CASKFVAGGYNEQFF
v_gene: TRBV5-5; j_gene: TRBJ1-2; CDR3aa: CASSVTGFYGYTF
v_gene: TRBV6-5; j_gene: TRBJ2-1; CDR3aa: CASSYSDGNEQFF
v_gene: TRBV7-9; j_gene: TRBJ1-2; CDR3aa: CASSFYKESDTF
v_gene: TRBV29-1; j_gene: TRBJ2-1; CDR3aa: CSVEARSTGTNLF
v_gene: TRBV11-1; j_gene: TRBJ2-2; CDR3aa: CASSLGASGRLGTGELFF
v_gene: TRBV11-3; j_gene: TRBJ2-3; CDR3aa: CASSLGRSGSLKDTQYF
v_gene: TRBV5-5; j_gene: TRBJ1-1; CDR3aa: CASSLGGTATNTEAFF